This T cell receptor (beta chain) was identified during a study of blood T cells in healthy people across ages. General study findings and limits: Age advanced and TCR beta diversity per million T cells fell, roughly linearly. Diversity estimates from one million T cells were considered underestimates.

A second roughly 6 to 11 cycle PCR used barcoded and J-beta primers. MiXCR was run by TCRdb on the 5' RACE reads, yielding one entry per CDR3 protein. The profile shows about 1.6 million distinct CDR3 sequences, roughly 32% of them singletons. This clonotype appeared a few times. The antigen remains undetermined. The donors, aged roughly 6 to 90, were healthy Caucasians from Russia. Total RNA amounts of at least 5.5 micrograms were extracted per sample. Germline V gene lookup returns CDR1 KGHSH and CDR2 LQKENI. V gave up 4 bases and J gave up 3 bases, with 16 bases separating them. CDR3 size: 16 residues.

The V and J genes are TRBV18 and TRBJ2-1; D assignment may be TRBD1 or TRBD2 (7 bases each). Sample: blood. The sequence derives from a woman aged 25 to 39 in good health. The CDR3 region has the DNA TGTGCCAGCTCACGAAAGGGAGGGGGCCTCTACAATGAGCAGTTCTTC. It encodes CASSRKGGGLYNEQFF.